These T cell receptor beta chains were read from a single sample in a study of glioma-infiltrating T cells. MiXCR, run by TCRdb on the multiplex PCR reads, gives a single entry per CDR3 protein. The table records approximately 93,000 distinct CDR3 sequences, about 40% of them present only once. Sequencing input: glioma tissue, nonneoplastic brain tissue, or PBMCs (not recorded which). The receptors were gathered from a human donor with low-grade glioma or glioblastoma, undergoing nonglioma brain surgery, or in good health (not recorded which). CDR3s include the opening cysteine and the closing phenylalanine or tryptophan. Each record gives: clone size, V gene, D gene, J gene, CDR3 protein, CDR3 DNA. A D gene is named only where the DNA matches it firmly. Only some rows state a clone size, as once, few, many or a class for expanded clones.

.	TRBV4-1	.	TRBJ2-7	CASSQEGGWQYF	TGCGCCAGCAGCCAAGAGGGAGGATGGCAGTACTTC
many	TRBV20-1	TRBD2	TRBJ2-1	CSASGTSLEQFF	TGCAGTGCTTCCGGGACTAGTCTTGAGCAGTTCTTC
few	TRBV6-1	.	TRBJ2-7	CAITENPGDKQYF	TGTGCCATCACTGAGAACCCGGGGGATAAGCAGTACTTC
many	TRBV7-6	TRBD1	TRBJ1-4	CASSLEWTGGEKLFF	TGTGCCAGCAGCTTAGAGTGGACAGGGGGCGAAAAACTGTTTTTT
many	TRBV7-8	.	TRBJ1-1	CASSVTGMNTEAFF	TGTGCCAGCAGCGTAACAGGGATGAACACTGAAGCTTTCTTT
.	TRBV2	TRBD1	TRBJ2-5	CASSHPGQGGAETQYF	TGTGCCAGCAGTCACCCGGGACAGGGTGGCGCAGAGACCCAGTACTTC
many	TRBV20-1	TRBD1	TRBJ2-7	CSALGQDYEQYF	TGCAGTGCTTTGGGACAGGACTACGAGCAGTACTTC
few	TRBV29-1	TRBD2	TRBJ2-2	CSAAGTSGGFSTGELFF	TGCAGCGCCGCTGGGACTAGCGGGGGGTTCTCCACCGGGGAGCTGTTTTTT
.	TRBV30	.	TRBJ2-7	CAWAKGRARKQYF	TGTGCCTGGGCCAAGGGGAGAGCTCGTAAGCAGTACTTC
many	TRBV12-3/TRBV12-4	TRBD1	TRBJ2-7	CASRSGQGANEQYF	TGTGCCAGCAGATCCGGACAGGGGGCGAACGAGCAGTACTTC
many	TRBV7-3	TRBD2	TRBJ2-2	CASSFRLAGNTGELFF	TGTGCCAGCAGCTTTAGACTAGCGGGAAACACCGGGGAGCTGTTTTTT
many	TRBV28	TRBD2	TRBJ2-3	CASSPGGAGLSTDTQYF	TGTGCCAGCAGTCCGGGGGGGGCCGGTTTGAGCACAGATACGCAGTATTTT
many	TRBV2	.	TRBJ2-1	CASSESAYEQFF	TGTGCCAGCAGTGAATCGGCTTATGAGCAGTTCTTC